This T cell receptor beta chain was recovered during a study of T cells in Graves' hyperthyroidism and ophthalmopathy. Overall study results and limits: Blood also held most thyroid clonotypes expanded beyond 0.001.

Amplification of TCR beta CDR3 regions used RNA as the template. HTBI primers drove first-round RT-PCR of the TCR CDR3. Each CDR3 protein is one row after TCRdb ran MiXCR on the multiplex PCR reads. The sample consists of about 640,000 distinct CDR3 sequences, roughly 20% of them appearing once. Ophthalmopathy patients all had a Clinical Activity Score of at least 3, a NOSPECS grade of at least 4 and disease under 3 months old. Uncontrolled infection, other autoimmune disease, pregnancy or lactation led to exclusion. Orbital computed tomography, thyroid ultrasound, serum thyroxine and TRAb, and clinical symptoms together informed the diagnoses. Germline loops: CDR1 DFQATT, CDR2 SNEGSKA (reference sequence). The J segment lost 5 bases and the V segment lost 2 bases, leaving 4 bases of the junction unmatched. The CDR3 is 14 residues long. This clonotype appeared many times. As yet, its antigen is unknown.

Sequencing used blood. This TCR was recovered from a man aged 30 to 45 with Graves' ophthalmopathy. This sequence joins TRBV20-1 and TRBJ1-1, with 11 bases fitting TRBD1. The DNA for the CDR3 is TGCAGTGCTAGAACCGGGACAGGGGGAACTGAAGCTTTCTTT. It specifies CSARTGTGGTEAFF.